The subject of this entry is one TCR beta chain. Positively selected for CCR7, the CD45RO-negative cells used as naive CD8 cells excluded terminally differentiated effector memory CD45RA+ cells. The CDR3 runs to 14 residues. V shed 4 bases and J 2 bases; nucleotides not matched to a gene: 3. Germline CDR1 and CDR2: SGHVS and FNYEAQ. These data originate in a study of shared clonotypes between healthy human individuals. Clones were read by immunoSEQ multiplex PCR, and TCRdb kept only the in-frame ones, dropping some. The table has about 580,000 clones, 95% to 98% seen once; the top ten hold 0.25% to 0.35%.

This sequence joins TRBV7-6 and TRBJ2-7; 9 positions agree with TRBD1. The source is a man aged 30 to 39 in good health. Sequencing was performed on naive CD8+ T cells sorted from blood. The CDR3 DNA follows: TGTGCCAGCAGCTCGACAGGGGGGGCCTACGAGCAGTACTTC. Translated, it gives CASSSTGGAYEQYF.